The 10 T cell receptor beta chains presented below share a single source sample, sequenced in a study of T cells expressing NK-cell markers. From its re-call of the 5' RACE reads, TCRdb lists each CDR3 protein once, without DNA. The specimen's table records about 110,000 distinct CDR3 sequences. Sequencing was carried out using blood T cells: a sorted CD56 or NKG2C T cell subset, CD4+ or CD8+ T cells, or bulk PBMC T cells (not recorded which). Source of these receptors: a woman between 18 and 75 years old in good health.

The chain uses TRBV7-3 and TRBJ2-1; TCRdb proposes TRBD1, but this gene call is untestable without DNA. CDR1 SGHTA and CDR2 FQGTGA come from the germline V gene. This CDR3 spans 15 amino acids. The CDR3 loop reads CASSFGTGVYNEQFF.

V usage is TRBV12-3 or TRBV12-4 and J usage is TRBJ2-1; TCRdb calls TRBD2, which cannot be checked without DNA. The CDR3 sequence is 14 residues long. The CDR3 is CASSLAPTSYEQFF.

The gene calls are TRBV7-2 and TRBJ2-7; TCRdb lists TRBD1, though no DNA is available to test this call. The germline CDR1 and CDR2 sequences are SGHTA and FQGNSA. The CDR3 has 17 residues. CDR3 sequence: CASSPGTDLYGVYEQYF. Full variable domain (outside the CDR3, taken from reference TRBV7-2 and TRBJ2-7): GAGVSQSPSNKVTEKGKDVELRCDPISGHTALYWYRQSLGQGLEFLIYFQGNSAPDKSGLPSDRFSAERTGGSVSTLTIQRTQQEDSAVYLCASSPGTDLYGVYEQYFGPGTRLTVT.

The rearrangement uses TRBV15 and TRBJ2-1; the D call from TCRdb, TRBD1, cannot be confirmed without DNA. Germline CDR1 LNHNV, CDR2 YYDKDF (reference sequence). The CDR3 loop spans 13 amino acids. This chain's CDR3 is CATSRGTGTEQFF.

The genes are TRBV12-3 or TRBV12-4 and TRBJ2-1. The CDR3 totals 13 residues. This CDR3 is CASRTILYNEQFF.

V is TRBV10-2 and J is TRBJ2-1; TCRdb gives TRBD2 as the D gene, but with no DNA this cannot be confirmed. Per the germline V gene, CDR1 is WSHSY and CDR2 is SAAADI. The CDR3 has 12 residues. CDR3 residues: CASRGSGGERFF.

The chain uses TRBV28 and TRBJ2-7; the D call from TCRdb, TRBD2, cannot be confirmed without DNA. Germline values: CDR1 MDHEN, CDR2 SYDVKM. The CDR3 length is 16 residues. Here the CDR3 reads CASSPLLAGIPYEQYF.

The rearrangement uses TRBV21-1 and TRBJ1-6; TCRdb designates TRBD1, a call that cannot be tested without DNA. TRBV21-1 is a listed pseudogene. This CDR3 has 15 residues. CDR3: CASRARGQGSSPLHF.

The chain recombines TRBV2 with TRBJ1-4. The CDR3 contains 14 residues. Germline V CDR1 and CDR2: SNHLY, FYNNEI. The CDR3 reads CASSEAGAYEKLFF.

V usage is TRBV29-1 and J usage is TRBJ1-1; no DNA is available, so the TRBD1 call from TCRdb remains unchecked. Germline V gene data show CDR1 as SQVTM and CDR2 as ANQGSEA. The CDR3 has 14 residues. Here the CDR3 reads CSVLDRQGATEAFF.